This TCR beta chain appears in the sequencing data of a study of blood T cell repertoires in COVID-19. At the level of the study: COVID-19 samples from acute and convalescent phases originated in the United States, Italy and Spain. The cDNA or gDNA used as material had been derived from T cells, B-cell-depleted T cells, or PBMCs.

The CDR3 sequence is 15 residues long. Germline-derived CDR1 and CDR2 are SGHAT and FQNNGV. With 1 base removed from V and 0 bases from J, the gap between germline ends came to 7 bases. In the original analysis: It was from reference gene primer amplification that nucleated cell counts were estimated. Data came from immunoSEQ multiplex PCR; TCRdb stores just in-frame clones and leaves some out. The V and J calls and the clone size are those of that table, but D and trimming were determined from the DNA. This sample carries 80,000 to 95,000 clones, around three quarters of them seen once, and the ten largest clones take 20%.

This receptor was obtained from a woman older than 75 with active or convalescent COVID-19. The material sequenced was peripheral blood. The rearrangement links TRBV11-2 to TRBJ1-3, with no clear D. The DNA for the CDR3 is TGTGCCAGCAGCTTAGGAATACTCTCTGGAAACACCATATATTTT. It is translated as CASSLGILSGNTIYF.